Listed here is a single T cell receptor (beta chain). Trimming removed 4 bases at V and 2 bases at J, with 15 bases between. CDR1 and CDR2 (germline): LGHNA, YSLEER. The CDR3 is 15 amino acids. This entry comes from a study of blood T cell repertoires in COVID-19. Study-wide background: Sources were T cells, B-cell-depleted T cells, or PBMCs; the material itself was cDNA or gDNA.

Data came from immunoSEQ multiplex PCR; TCRdb stores just in-frame clones and leaves some out. The table has fewer than 250,000 clones, over 80% seen once; the top ten hold 2.6%. Residents of 20 to 25 US areas, aged 18 to 89 years, made up the participants. The V call is TRBV4-3, the J call TRBJ2-7, with D possibly matching TRBD1 (6 bases). The source is a woman aged 25 to 39 with acute COVID-19. The sample comprised PBMCs or T cells enriched from blood (not recorded which). CDR3 amino acids: CASSPEGSGAYEQYF. CDR3 coding DNA: TGCGCCAGCAGCCCAGAAGGTTCAGGGGCCTACGAGCAGTACTTC.